Presented here are 32 T cell receptor beta chains from one specimen sequenced in a study of blood T cells in healthy people across ages. Primed by a sample-barcoded 5' primer and a J-beta primer mix, a second PCR proceeded for roughly 7 to 12 cycles. In TCRdb, the 5' RACE reads were re-called with MiXCR into one record per CDR3 protein. The sample includes about 2 million distinct CDR3 sequences, around half of them seen just once. Sequencing was done on a sample of blood. The receptors were sampled from a woman aged 40 to 55 in good health.

The V call is TRBV28, the J call TRBJ2-6, with TRBD1 matching over 7 bases. The ends lost 6 bases at V and 4 bases at J; junction bases unmatched: 9. This CDR3 has 16 residues. The V gene's germline CDR1 is MDHEN and CDR2 SYDVKM. The CDR3 sequence: CASREFTGAGANVLTF. The DNA of the CDR3 is TGTGCCAGCAGAGAATTCACAGGGGCAGGGGCCAACGTCCTGACTTTC. Supplemented by reference TRBV28 and TRBJ2-6, the full variable domain reads DVKVTQSSRYLVKRTGEKVFLECVQDMDHENMFWYRQDPGLGLRLIYFSYDVKMKEKGDIPEGYSVSREKKERFSLILESASTNQTSMYLCASREFTGAGANVLTFGAGSRLTVL.

The table lists this clonotype with a few counts. The V and J genes are TRBV20-1 and TRBJ2-3; D remains ambiguous. Trimming pared 4 bases from V and 3 bases from J, leaving 14 bases between. Looked up from germline, CDR1 is DFQATT and CDR2 is SNEGSKA (reference sequence). This CDR3 has 14 residues. The DNA for the CDR3 is TGCAGTGCTACAGTTCAAGTCGGGACAGATACGCAGTATTTT. Amino acid sequence: CSATVQVGTDTQYF.

This rearrangement joins TRBV20-1 to TRBJ1-1, with TRBD1 matching 7 bases. Germline lookup yields CDR1 DFQATT and CDR2 SNEGSKA (reference sequence). The J segment lost 7 bases and the V segment lost 2 bases, leaving 4 bases of the junction unmatched. This CDR3 is built from 12 residues. The CDR3: CSARHRTGEAFF. The CDR3 nucleotides read TGCAGTGCTAGACATAGGACAGGTGAAGCTTTCTTT.

This clonotype has just a few counts. The V call is TRBV5-1, the J call TRBJ1-2, with D unresolved. V lost 0 bases to trimming and J lost 2 bases, with 8 bases between them. Germline CDR1 and CDR2: SGHRS and YFSETQ. CDR3 length equals 14 residues. In DNA, the CDR3 is TGCGCCAGCAGCTTGGCCGACGGAAACTATGGCTACACCTTC. Translated: CASSLADGNYGYTF.

The rearrangement joins TRBV18 to TRBJ1-1; D ambiguous. Between the trimmed V and J ends, which lost 6 bases and 2 bases, there was a span of 13 bases. This CDR3 is 14 amino acids long. Germline loops: CDR1 KGHSH, CDR2 LQKENI. This chain's CDR3 is CASSTVQVNTEAFF. The CDR3 nucleotides read TGTGCCAGCTCCACGGTGCAGGTAAACACTGAAGCTTTCTTT.

The chain links TRBV24-1 to TRBJ2-5; D gene uncertain. The V end lost 4 bases, the J end lost 5 bases, and 10 bases lay between the germline ends. Germline V gives CDR1 KGHDR, CDR2 SFDVKD. CDR3 length: 13 residues. In DNA form, the CDR3 reads TGTGCCACCAGTGAAGTGCAGAGGGAGACCCAGTACTTC. Protein product: CATSEVQRETQYF.

This chain uses TRBV7-9 with TRBJ2-5, with TRBD1 matching over 8 bases. Germline trimming cut 3 bases from V and 2 bases from J; bases unmatched to any gene: 8. Germline values: CDR1 SEHNR, CDR2 FQNEAQ (reference sequence). CDR3 size: 16 residues. The CDR3 spells CASSFSSQGAQETQYF. CDR3 sequence (DNA): TGTGCCAGCAGCTTTAGTTCGCAGGGGGCTCAAGAGACCCAGTACTTC.

V usage is TRBV7-8 and J usage is TRBJ1-5, with D tentatively TRBD1 (6 bases). The germline V gene has CDR1 SGHVS and CDR2 FQNEAQ. The CDR3 is 14 residues long. Trimming removed 4 bases at V and 6 bases at J, with 13 bases between. The CDR3 region is CASSSTGLVQPQHF. The CDR3 DNA reads as TGTGCCAGCAGCTCGACAGGTCTGGTTCAGCCCCAGCATTTT.

CDR3 sequence reads: CASSCGQEDGYTF. CDR3 nucleotide sequence: TGCGCCAGCAGCTGCGGACAGGAGGATGGCTACACCTTC. The chain joins TRBV5-1 to TRBJ1-2; 7 nucleotides agree with TRBD1. Germline V gene lookup returns CDR1 SGHRS and CDR2 YFSETQ. The CDR3 extends over 13 amino acids. Trimming at V came to 3 bases and at J to 6 bases, leaving 5 bases not matched to a gene. The whole variable domain, filled in from reference TRBV5-1 and TRBJ1-2, reads KAGVTQTPRYLIKTRGQQVTLSCSPISGHRSVSWYQQTPGQGLQFLFEYFSETQRNKGNFPGRFSGRQFSNSRSEMNVSTLELGDSALYLCASSCGQEDGYTFGSGTRLTVV.

V usage is TRBV20-1 and J usage is TRBJ2-7; D tentatively fits TRBD1 or TRBD2 (5 bases each). V was trimmed by 4 bases and J by 3 bases, leaving 10 bases between them. CDR1 and CDR2 from the germline V gene are DFQATT and SNEGSKA (reference sequence). The CDR3 has 12 amino acids. The CDR3 nucleotides read TGCAGTGCTACCGAGGGGCTCTACGAGCAGTACTTC. It yields the protein CSATEGLYEQYF.

This clonotype has just a few counts. V gene TRBV29-1 combines with J gene TRBJ2-7; D is uncertain. Trimming cost V 3 bases and J 4 bases, with 4 bases left between them. Germline CDR1 reads SQVTM; CDR2 reads ANQGSEA. CDR3 length equals 10 residues. The CDR3 protein is CSVDKYEQYF. CDR3 bases: TGCAGCGTTGACAAATACGAGCAGTACTTC.

J is TRBJ2-4 and V is TRBV15; D is possibly TRBD1 or TRBD2 (5 bases each). The last part of the DNA fits TRBJ2-7 better; the J call may be wrong. Germline-derived CDR1 and CDR2 are LNHNV and YYDKDF (reference sequence). The CDR3 contains 13 residues. The CDR3 sequence: CATTGAGTSEQYF. The CDR3 DNA reads as TGTGCCACCACCGGTGCTGGGACCTCCGAGCAGTACTTC.

V and J are TRBV20-1 and TRBJ1-2; 12 bases match TRBD1. After removal of 5 bases from V and 6 bases from J, the junction contained 4 bases not matched to a gene. The V gene's germline CDR1 is DFQATT and CDR2 SNEGSKA (reference sequence). This CDR3 has 13 residues. The CDR3 DNA sequence: TGCAGTGCTCGGGACAGGGGGCTTAATGGCTACACCTTC. This translates into CSARDRGLNGYTF.

This rearrangement joins TRBV12-3 or TRBV12-4 to TRBJ2-1, with 7 bases fitting TRBD2. V lost 5 bases to trimming and J lost 0 bases; unmatched junction nucleotides: 7. CDR3 length equals 16 residues. Here the CDR3 DNA reads TGTGCCAGCAGTGCCACACTAGCGTACTCCTACAATGAGCAGTTCTTC. It codes for CASSATLAYSYNEQFF.

V usage is TRBV14 and J usage is TRBJ1-2; 7 bases line up with TRBD1. There are 13 residues in the CDR3. CDR1 is SGHDN and CDR2 is FVKESK in the germline V gene. V shed 5 bases, J shed 9 bases, and the junction held 9 bases outside the gene matches. The CDR3 here is CASSTTGFVSYTF. The DNA of the CDR3 is TGTGCCAGCAGCACGACAGGGTTTGTGAGCTACACCTTC.

The chain joins TRBV6-5 to TRBJ2-1, with 7 bases fitting TRBD2. J lost 7 bases, V lost 0 bases, and 6 bases had no gene match. This CDR3 has 15 residues. Germline lookup yields CDR1 MNHEY and CDR2 SVGAGI. CDR3 nucleotides: TGTGCCAGCAGTTACTCGAGATGGGGGGGGAATGAGCAGTTCTTC. This translates into CASSYSRWGGNEQFF.

This clonotype was found a few times. The chain uses TRBV20-1 and TRBJ2-3, with TRBD2 matching 8 bases. The CDR3 is 16 residues long. V was pared by 0 bases and J by 1 base, with 6 bases of the junction left unmatched. Germline V gives CDR1 DFQATT, CDR2 SNEGSKA (reference sequence). CDR3 protein: CSARDSGLGGTDTQYF. The CDR3 region has the DNA TGCAGTGCTAGAGATTCGGGACTAGGAGGCACAGATACGCAGTATTTT.

The chain employs TRBV6-1 and TRBJ2-6; 9 bases agree with TRBD2. V gave up 7 bases and J gave up 0 bases; unmatched junction bases: 10. Germline V gives CDR1 MNHNS, CDR2 SASEGT. This CDR3 contains 18 residues. In DNA form, the CDR3 reads TGTGCCAGCACCAACCGACTAGCGGACCACTCTGGGGCCAACGTCCTGACTTTC. Translated, it gives CASTNRLADHSGANVLTF.

This clonotype was seen once. This chain links TRBV2 with TRBJ1-4; 9 bases map to TRBD1. Germline loops: CDR1 SNHLY, CDR2 FYNNEI. CDR3 length equals 16 residues. The ends lost 5 bases at V and 3 bases at J; junction bases unmatched: 7. The CDR3 bases are TGTGCCAGCAGTCCACCGGGACAGGGACCTAATGAAAAACTGTTTTTT. Its protein product is CASSPPGQGPNEKLFF.

This clonotype was seen a handful of times. This chain connects TRBV7-2 to TRBJ2-1, with 10 positions matching TRBD2. V lost 5 bases to trimming and J lost 7 bases; unmatched junction nucleotides: 8. The CDR3 length is 15 residues. CDR1 is SGHTA, CDR2 FQGNSA, per germline. In DNA, the CDR3 is TGTGCCAGCAGCCGTAGCGGGGGGCAATCAAATGAGCAGTTCTTC. This translates into CASSRSGGQSNEQFF.

This chain links TRBV20-1 with TRBJ1-1; D is unresolved. This CDR3 contains 13 residues. The germline gives CDR1 DFQATT, CDR2 SNEGSKA (reference sequence). Trimming took 3 bases from V and 5 from J, leaving 13 bases between them. CDR3 sequence (DNA): TGCAGTGCTAGCATTGGATTTAAAACTGAAGCTTTCTTT. This sequence encodes CSASIGFKTEAFF.

This chain links TRBV6-5 with TRBJ2-7; D is perhaps TRBD2 (6 bases). The J call may not be correct, given that the DNA end is closer to TRBJ2-4. The CDR3 contains 16 residues. Germline CDR1 MNHEY, CDR2 SVGAGI. This chain's CDR3 is CASSYPQANTGDIQYF. The DNA for the CDR3 is TGTGCCAGCAGTTACCCCCAGGCAAATACGGGGGACATTCAGTACTTC.

In this sample, this clonotype turned up a few times. The V call is TRBV15, the J call TRBJ1-5, with 9 nucleotides matching TRBD1. CDR1 and CDR2 (germline): LNHNV, YYDKDF (reference sequence). The V gene end was trimmed by 1 base and the J gene end by 0 bases; junction bases not matched to a gene: 4. The length of the CDR3 is 17 residues. For the CDR3, the DNA is TGTGCCACCAGCAGAGGCTGGACAGGGGATAGCAATCAGCCCCAGCATTTT. This gives the protein CATSRGWTGDSNQPQHF.

This clonotype has ten or more counts. The chain has TRBV7-2 and TRBJ2-1, with 9 bases lining up with TRBD2. CDR1 SGHTA and CDR2 FQGNSA come from the germline V gene. The CDR3 extends over 16 amino acids. J lost 7 bases, V lost 3 bases, and 10 bases had no gene match. For the CDR3, the DNA is TGTGCCAGCAGCTTCCTTGCGGGGGGGCCGGGAAATGAGCAGTTCTTC. It codes for CASSFLAGGPGNEQFF.

This clonotype was seen a handful of times. This chain joins TRBV28 and TRBJ2-1; 10 bases match TRBD1. The J call may be mistaken, given a closer DNA end match to TRBJ2-7. The CDR3 runs to 16 residues. CDR1 MDHEN and CDR2 SYDVKM come from the germline V gene. CDR3 sequence: CASSLNWDRGYNEQYF. For the CDR3, the DNA is TGTGCCAGCAGTCTGAACTGGGACAGGGGATACAATGAGCAGTACTTC.

This clonotype was found a few times. The chain couples TRBV5-1 to TRBJ2-7, with 9 bases matching TRBD1. J lost 2 bases, V lost 4 bases, and 16 bases had no gene match. The germline V gene encodes CDR1 SGHRS and CDR2 YFSETQ. The CDR3 extends over 18 amino acids. CDR3 sequence (DNA): TGCGCCAGCAGCCCCAACAGGGGGCATACAAACAGAGCCTACGAGCAGTACTTC. This translates into CASSPNRGHTNRAYEQYF.

This clonotype has only one observation. The V and J genes are TRBV9 and TRBJ2-1; D may be TRBD2 (6 bases). V lost 4 bases and J 4 bases, leaving 15 bases between the germline ends. Germline CDR1 and CDR2: SGDLS and YYNGEE. The length of the CDR3 is 15 residues. CDR3 amino acids: CASSPTSTLYNEQFF. The CDR3 DNA reads as TGTGCCAGCAGCCCAACTAGCACCCTTTACAATGAGCAGTTCTTC.

The chain links TRBV28 to TRBJ2-4, with 11 nucleotides matching TRBD1. This CDR3 has 15 residues. Looked up from germline, CDR1 is MDHEN and CDR2 is SYDVKM. After removal of 2 bases from V and 7 bases from J, the junction contained 4 bases not matched to a gene. CDR3 nucleotide sequence: TGTGCCAGCAGTTTAGGGACAGGGGGTAACAACATTCAGTACTTC. Its translation: CASSLGTGGNNIQYF.

Of note for this clonotype: This may arise from a read error, as a much more abundant clone is one base away. V and J are TRBV7-2 and TRBJ2-3; 8 nucleotides match TRBD1. Germline assignment: CDR1 SGHTA and CDR2 FQGNSA. This CDR3 is built from 16 residues. V was pared by 5 bases and J by 4 bases, with 11 bases of the junction left unmatched. CDR3 DNA: TGTGCCAGCAGCCTAGGGGCAGGGGGCAGATCAGATACGCAGTATTTT. Translating it yields CASSLGAGGRSDTQYF.

This chain connects TRBV3-1 to TRBJ2-7; D not certain. V was shortened by 8 bases and J by 10 bases, with 24 bases between the two germline ends. Germline V lookup: CDR1 LGHDT, CDR2 YNNKEL (reference sequence). The CDR3 is 14 residues long. The CDR3 reads CASGARMGIWAQYF. CDR3 sequence (DNA): TGTGCCAGCGGCGCGCGGATGGGCATATGGGCCCAGTACTTC.

This rearrangement joins TRBV27 to TRBJ2-5; 8 bases map to TRBD1. CDR3 size: 18 residues. In germline, CDR1 is MNHEY, CDR2 SMNVEV (reference sequence). The junction had 19 bases not matched to a gene; V was cut back by 7 bases and J by 3 bases. Here the CDR3 DNA reads TGTGCCAGCACCGACAGGGGAAAGAAGAGTGCTGGGGAAGAGACCCAGTACTTC. Amino acid sequence: CASTDRGKKSAGEETQYF.

The chain couples TRBV2 to TRBJ2-5, with 7 bases aligning to TRBD2. The better agreement between TRBJ2-7 and the DNA end casts doubt on the J call. Germline CDR1 SNHLY, CDR2 FYNNEI. The CDR3 sequence is 15 residues long. CDR3 nucleotides: TGTGCCAGCAGCCCCTTTAGCGGGTCAGGCTACGAGCAGTACTTC. Residues: CASSPFSGSGYEQYF.